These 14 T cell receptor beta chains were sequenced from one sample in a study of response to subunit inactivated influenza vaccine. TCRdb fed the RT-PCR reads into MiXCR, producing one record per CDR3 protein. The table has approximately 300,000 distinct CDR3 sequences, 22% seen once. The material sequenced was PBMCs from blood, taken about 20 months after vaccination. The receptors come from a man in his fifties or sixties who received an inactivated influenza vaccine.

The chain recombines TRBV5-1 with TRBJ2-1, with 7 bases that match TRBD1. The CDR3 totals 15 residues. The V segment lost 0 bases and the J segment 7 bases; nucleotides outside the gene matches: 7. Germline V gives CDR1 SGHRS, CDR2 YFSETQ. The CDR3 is CASSLGSPGGNEQFF. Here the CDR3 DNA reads TGCGCCAGCAGCTTGGGGAGCCCAGGGGGTAATGAGCAGTTCTTC.

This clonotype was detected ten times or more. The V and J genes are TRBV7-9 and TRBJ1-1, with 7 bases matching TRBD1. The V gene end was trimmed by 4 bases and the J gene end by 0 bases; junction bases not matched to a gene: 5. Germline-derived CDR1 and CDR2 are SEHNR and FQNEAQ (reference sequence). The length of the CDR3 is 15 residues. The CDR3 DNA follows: TGTGCCAGCAGCTCGGGACAGATTATGAACACTGAAGCTTTCTTT. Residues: CASSSGQIMNTEAFF. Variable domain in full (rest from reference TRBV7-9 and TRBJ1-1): DTGVSQNPRHKITKRGQNVTFRCDPISEHNRLYWYRQTLGQGPEFLTYFQNEAQLEKSRLLSDRFSAERPKGSFSTLEIQRTEQGDSAMYLCASSSGQIMNTEAFFGQGTRLTVV.

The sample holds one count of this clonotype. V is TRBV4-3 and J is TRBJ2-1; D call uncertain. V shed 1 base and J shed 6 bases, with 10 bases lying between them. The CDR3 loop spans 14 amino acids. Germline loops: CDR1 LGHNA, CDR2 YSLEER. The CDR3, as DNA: TGCGCCAGCAGCCAAGGAACGGCTTTCAATGAGCAGTTCTTC. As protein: CASSQGTAFNEQFF.

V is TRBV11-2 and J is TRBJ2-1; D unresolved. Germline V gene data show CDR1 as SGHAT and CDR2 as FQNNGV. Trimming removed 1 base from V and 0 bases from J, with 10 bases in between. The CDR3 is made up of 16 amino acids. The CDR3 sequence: CASSLAWPYSYNEQFF. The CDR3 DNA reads TGTGCCAGCAGCTTAGCTTGGCCTTACTCCTACAATGAGCAGTTCTTC. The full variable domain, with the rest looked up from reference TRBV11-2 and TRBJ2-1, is EAGVAQSPRYKIIEKRQSVAFWCNPISGHATLYWYQQILGQGPKLLIQFQNNGVVDDSQLPKDRFSAERLKGVDSTLKIQPAKLEDSAVYLCASSLAWPYSYNEQFFGPGTRLTVL.

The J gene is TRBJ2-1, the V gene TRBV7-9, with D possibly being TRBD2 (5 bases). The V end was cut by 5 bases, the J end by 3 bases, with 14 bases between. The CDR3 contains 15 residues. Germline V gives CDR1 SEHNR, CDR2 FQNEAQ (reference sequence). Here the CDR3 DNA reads TGTGCCAGCAGCCATACTAGATTTTACTACAATGAGCAGTTCTTC. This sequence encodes CASSHTRFYYNEQFF.

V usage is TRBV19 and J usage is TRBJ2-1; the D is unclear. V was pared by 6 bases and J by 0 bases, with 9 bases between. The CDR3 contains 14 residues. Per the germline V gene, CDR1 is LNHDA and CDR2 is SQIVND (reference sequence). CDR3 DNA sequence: TGTGCCAGTAGGGGTCTGGCCTCCTACAATGAGCAGTTCTTC. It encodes CASRGLASYNEQFF.

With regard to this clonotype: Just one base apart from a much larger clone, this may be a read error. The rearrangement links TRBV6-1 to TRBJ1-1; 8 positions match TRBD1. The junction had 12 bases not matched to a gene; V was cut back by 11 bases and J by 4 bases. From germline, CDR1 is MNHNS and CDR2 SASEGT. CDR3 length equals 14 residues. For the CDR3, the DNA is TGTGCCGGCACTCACAGACAGGGGATCACTGAAGCTTTCTTT. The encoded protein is CAGTHRQGITEAFF.

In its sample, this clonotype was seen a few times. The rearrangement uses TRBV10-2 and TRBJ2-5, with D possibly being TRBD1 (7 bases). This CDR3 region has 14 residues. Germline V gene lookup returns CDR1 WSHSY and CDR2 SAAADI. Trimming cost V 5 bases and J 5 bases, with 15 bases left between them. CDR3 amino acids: CASSQGGQAETQYF. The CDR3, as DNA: TGCGCCAGCAGTCAGGGGGGCCAGGCGGAGACCCAGTACTTC.

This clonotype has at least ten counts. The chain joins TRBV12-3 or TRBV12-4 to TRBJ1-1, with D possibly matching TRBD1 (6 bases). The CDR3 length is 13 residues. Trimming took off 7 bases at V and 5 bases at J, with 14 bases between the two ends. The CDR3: CASTAETGTEAFF. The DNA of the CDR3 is TGTGCCAGCACCGCGGAGACAGGAACTGAAGCTTTCTTT.

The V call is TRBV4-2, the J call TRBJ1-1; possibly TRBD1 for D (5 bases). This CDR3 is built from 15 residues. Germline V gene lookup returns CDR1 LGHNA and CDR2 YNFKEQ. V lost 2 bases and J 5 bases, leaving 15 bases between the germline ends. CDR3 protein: CASSQWGSRETEAFF. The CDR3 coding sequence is TGTGCCAGCAGCCAATGGGGGTCCCGGGAAACTGAAGCTTTCTTT.

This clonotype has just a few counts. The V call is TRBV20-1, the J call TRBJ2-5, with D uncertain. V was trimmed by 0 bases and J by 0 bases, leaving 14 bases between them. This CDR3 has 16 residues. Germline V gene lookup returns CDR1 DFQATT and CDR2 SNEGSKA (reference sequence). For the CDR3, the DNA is TGCAGTGCTAGAGATCACGTGAGAGAGTACCAAGAGACCCAGTACTTC. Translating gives CSARDHVREYQETQYF.

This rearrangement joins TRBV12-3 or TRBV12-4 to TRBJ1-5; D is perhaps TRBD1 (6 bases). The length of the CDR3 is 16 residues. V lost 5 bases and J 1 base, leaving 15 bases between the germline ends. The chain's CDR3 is CASSPQNRESNQPQHF. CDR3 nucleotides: TGTGCCAGCAGTCCCCAAAACAGGGAAAGCAATCAGCCCCAGCATTTT.

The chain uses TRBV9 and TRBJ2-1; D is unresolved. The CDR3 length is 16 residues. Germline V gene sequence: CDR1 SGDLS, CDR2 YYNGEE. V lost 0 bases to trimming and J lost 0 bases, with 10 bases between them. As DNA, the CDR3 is TGTGCCAGCAGCGTAGATGGCCGGAGCTCCTACAATGAGCAGTTCTTC. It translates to CASSVDGRSSYNEQFF.

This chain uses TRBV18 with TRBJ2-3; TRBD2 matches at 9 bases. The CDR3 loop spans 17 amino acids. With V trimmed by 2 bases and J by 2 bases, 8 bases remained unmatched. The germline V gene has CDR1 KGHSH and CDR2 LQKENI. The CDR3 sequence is CASSPIRLAGITDTQYF. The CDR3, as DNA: TGTGCCAGCTCACCAATCCGGCTAGCGGGGATCACAGATACGCAGTATTTT.